This T cell receptor (beta chain) came from a study of T cells in Graves' hyperthyroidism and ophthalmopathy. Study conclusions and caveats: The model made its ophthalmopathy prediction, and onset followed a median around 6.9 months later.

In its sample, this clonotype was seen many times. Its matching antigen is unknown. What was amplified from RNA transcripts were TCR beta CDR3 regions. The primer set for the first-round RT-PCR of the TCR CDR3 was HTBI. TCRdb fed the multiplex PCR reads into MiXCR, producing one record per CDR3 protein. The data contain around 570,000 distinct CDR3 sequences, nearly 20% of them singletons. Germline loops: CDR1 MDHEN, CDR2 SYDVKM. The CDR3 has 19 amino acids. V lost 3 bases and J lost 7; bases outside the gene matches: 13. Inclusion characteristics of ophthalmopathy patients comprised a Clinical Activity Score of at least 3, a NOSPECS grade of at least 4, and duration under 3 months. Source material for PBMCs was over 7.5 ml fresh peripheral blood.

The sequenced sample was blood. The V gene is TRBV28, the J gene TRBJ2-1; TRBD2 aligns across 15 bases. The sequence was collected from a middle-aged man with Graves' ophthalmopathy. CDR3 in amino acids: CASSFPQGAGTSGRNEQFF. CDR3 coding DNA: TGTGCCAGCAGTTTCCCGCAGGGGGCCGGGACTAGCGGGAGGAATGAGCAGTTCTTC. Variable domain in full (rest from reference TRBV28 and TRBJ2-1): DVKVTQSSRYLVKRTGEKVFLECVQDMDHENMFWYRQDPGLGLRLIYFSYDVKMKEKGDIPEGYSVSREKKERFSLILESASTNQTSMYLCASSFPQGAGTSGRNEQFFGPGTRLTVL.